These 20 T cell receptor beta chains share one sample of origin, sequenced in a study of response to subunit inactivated influenza vaccine. TCRdb used MiXCR to reprocess the RT-PCR reads, holding one entry per CDR3 protein. The sample yields approximately 700,000 distinct CDR3 sequences, around 14% seen once. Sequences were derived from PBMCs from blood, sampled approximately 13 days after vaccination. Receptors were obtained from a man aged 50 to 59 who received an inactivated influenza vaccine.

This clonotype was observed a few times. The chain combines TRBV20-1 with TRBJ2-2, with 11 nucleotides matching TRBD2. The CDR3 runs 17 residues. In germline, CDR1 is DFQATT, CDR2 SNEGSKA (reference sequence). Trimming cost V 5 bases and J 10 bases; bases outside gene matches: 18. CDR3 sequence: CSARDLSGGAFFEELFF. The CDR3 nucleotides are TGCAGTGCTCGGGACCTTAGCGGGGGGGCCTTTTTCGAGGAGCTGTTTTTT.

The table lists this clonotype with a few counts. The V call is TRBV27, the J call TRBJ1-2; 8 bases line up with TRBD1. Germline lookup yields CDR1 MNHEY and CDR2 SMNVEV (reference sequence). The CDR3 loop spans 14 amino acids. V lost 5 bases to trimming and J lost 8 bases; unmatched junction nucleotides: 10. The CDR3: CASSPMGRDRGYTF. The CDR3 nucleotides are TGTGCCAGCAGTCCCATGGGGCGGGACAGGGGCTACACCTTC.

This clonotype was counted many times. The V call is TRBV7-6, the J call TRBJ1-6, with D tentatively TRBD1 (6 bases). CDR1 is SGHVS and CDR2 is FNYEAQ in the germline V gene. V dropped 0 bases and J dropped 7 bases, with 10 bases sitting between them. This CDR3 is built from 15 residues. The DNA of the CDR3 is TGTGCCAGCAGCTTAGCGGCGAGGGGGAATTCACCCCTCCACTTT. Its translation is CASSLAARGNSPLHF. Full variable domain (rest looked up from reference TRBV7-6 and TRBJ1-6): GAGVSQSPRYKVTKRGQDVALRCDPISGHVSLYWYRQALGQGPEFLTYFNYEAQQDKSGLPNDRFSAERPEGSISTLTIQRTEQRDSAMYRCASSLAARGNSPLHFGNGTRLTVT.

This clonotype showed up just a few times. The chain is built from TRBV12-3 or TRBV12-4 and TRBJ1-2, with D uncertain. CDR3 size: 16 residues. V lost 2 bases and J 5 bases, leaving 18 bases between the germline ends. The CDR3 protein is CASSLRGPIDFYGYTF. In DNA, the CDR3 is TGTGCCAGCAGTTTAAGAGGCCCGATCGATTTTTATGGCTACACCTTC.

With respect to this clonotype: A read error may produce the germline difference seen at one junction end. This rearrangement joins TRBV4-3 to TRBJ2-1; perhaps TRBD2 as D (6 bases). The CDR3 sequence is 17 residues long. CDR1 LGHNA and CDR2 YSLEER come from the germline V gene. This chain's CDR3 is CSSSQDPPSGSYNEQFF. The CDR3 DNA reads as TGCTCCAGCAGCCAAGACCCCCCGAGCGGGTCCTACAATGAGCAGTTCTTC.

The chain's CDR3 is CASSPDRGGPDTQYF. The CDR3 DNA is TGTGCCAGCAGCCCCGACCGGGGGGGTCCAGATACGCAGTATTTT. This chain connects TRBV7-9 to TRBJ2-3; TRBD2 aligns across 8 bases. Trimming took 5 bases from V and 4 from J; bases not matched to a gene: 8. This CDR3 comprises 15 residues. From germline, CDR1 is SEHNR and CDR2 FQNEAQ (reference sequence).

This chain joins TRBV3-1 and TRBJ2-7; 9 positions agree with TRBD2. Germline trimming cut 6 bases from V and 7 bases from J; bases unmatched to any gene: 13. Per the germline V gene, CDR1 is LGHDT and CDR2 is YNNKEL (reference sequence). This CDR3 comprises 15 residues. The CDR3 loop reads CASRQTRGRAKEQYF. CDR3 in DNA: TGTGCCAGCAGGCAAACGCGCGGGAGGGCCAAAGAGCAGTACTTC.

There are a few counts of this clonotype. V and J are TRBV27 and TRBJ2-3; the match to TRBD2 covers 8 bases. The V gene end was trimmed by 0 bases and the J gene end by 0 bases; junction bases not matched to a gene: 20. The V gene's germline CDR1 is MNHEY and CDR2 SMNVEV (reference sequence). The CDR3 contains 22 residues. The CDR3 nucleotides are TGTGCCAGCAGTTTATCACCCCCTGAGGTAGCGGGGCGACTCCTTAGCACAGATACGCAGTATTTT. The encoded protein is CASSLSPPEVAGRLLSTDTQYF.

V is TRBV4-3 and J is TRBJ2-4; D possibly matches TRBD1 or TRBD2 (5 bases each). The CDR3 is 16 amino acids. Trimming took 0 bases from V and 7 from J, leaving 16 bases between them. CDR1 and CDR2 from the germline V gene are LGHNA and YSLEER. CDR3 sequence: CASSQDLGAWGNIQYF. The CDR3, as DNA: TGCGCCAGCAGCCAAGATCTTGGGGCTTGGGGGAACATTCAGTACTTC.

This clonotype occurred many times. The chain carries TRBV28 and TRBJ2-7; TRBD1 aligns across 9 bases. The CDR3 extends over 14 amino acids. Per germline, CDR1 MDHEN and CDR2 SYDVKM. V shed 5 bases, J shed 3 bases, and the junction held 5 bases outside the gene matches. As DNA, the CDR3 is TGTGCCAGCAGTGGTCCGGGACAGGGCTACGAGCAGTACTTC. This encodes CASSGPGQGYEQYF. The complete variable domain, with remaining parts taken from reference TRBV28 and TRBJ2-7, reads DVKVTQSSRYLVKRTGEKVFLECVQDMDHENMFWYRQDPGLGLRLIYFSYDVKMKEKGDIPEGYSVSREKKERFSLILESASTNQTSMYLCASSGPGQGYEQYFGPGTRLTVT.

The sample holds a few counts of this clonotype. The chain employs TRBV15 and TRBJ2-3; D may be TRBD2 (5 bases). CDR1 is LNHNV, CDR2 YYDKDF, per germline (reference sequence). The ends were cut back, 2 bases at V and 6 bases at J, with 9 bases in the middle. The CDR3 runs 13 residues. Written as DNA, the CDR3 is TGTGCCACCAGCAGAAATCCGGGGGATACGCAGTATTTT. The encoded protein is CATSRNPGDTQYF. The variable domain in full, completed from reference TRBV15 and TRBJ2-3, reads DAMVIQNPRYQVTQFGKPVTLSCSQTLNHNVMYWYQQKSSQAPKLLFHYYDKDFNNEADTPDNFQSRRPNTSFCFLDIRSPGLGDTAMYLCATSRNPGDTQYFGPGTRLTVL.

The chain couples TRBV6-2 or TRBV6-3 to TRBJ1-5, with a tentative D call TRBD1 (6 bases). This CDR3 spans 15 amino acids. V gave up 5 bases and J gave up 3 bases, with 14 bases separating them. Germline-derived CDR1 and CDR2 are MNHEY and SVGEGT. In nucleotides, the CDR3 is TGTGCCAGCAGTCCTTACCAGGGGAACAATCAGCCCCAGCATTTT. Protein product: CASSPYQGNNQPQHF.

In its sample, this clonotype was seen a few times. The CDR3 DNA sequence: TGTGCCAGCACAAGGGGGAGAAATGAAAAACTGTTTTTT. Residues: CASTRGRNEKLFF. The chain is built from TRBV28 and TRBJ1-4; tentatively, D is TRBD1 (6 bases). Germline assignment: CDR1 MDHEN and CDR2 SYDVKM. Trimming cost V 7 bases and J 5 bases, with 11 bases left between them. This CDR3 is built from 13 residues.

This clonotype occurred a few times. This chain connects TRBV25-1 to TRBJ2-5; D remains ambiguous. CDR3 length: 12 amino acids. The germline V gene encodes CDR1 MGHDK and CDR2 SYGVNS. Trimming cost V 5 bases and J 5 bases, with 9 bases left between them. The CDR3 bases are TGTGCCAGCAGTTTCGCCAAGGAGACCCAGTACTTC. As protein: CASSFAKETQYF. The full variable domain, its missing parts supplied by reference TRBV25-1 and TRBJ2-5, is EADIYQTPRYLVIGTGKKITLECSQTMGHDKMYWYQQDPGMELHLIHYSYGVNSTEKGDLSSESTVSRIRTEHFPLTLESARPSHTSQYLCASSFAKETQYFGPGTRLLVL.

This clonotype was seen only a few times. This chain connects TRBV12-3 or TRBV12-4 to TRBJ2-1, with 7 bases lining up with TRBD2. V gave up 5 bases and J gave up 2 bases; unmatched junction bases: 9. The CDR3 sequence is 16 residues long. The CDR3, as DNA: TGTGCCAGCAGTCTTCCTCGTGGGGGGGCCTACAATGAGCAGTTCTTC. Its protein product is CASSLPRGGAYNEQFF.

This clonotype was recorded a few times. V usage is TRBV7-2 and J usage is TRBJ2-7; TRBD1 matches at 8 bases. The germline V gene encodes CDR1 SGHTA and CDR2 FQGNSA. The CDR3 has 13 residues. V gave up 5 bases and J gave up 6 bases; unmatched junction bases: 6. The CDR3 reads CASSQDRAGEQYF. For the CDR3, the DNA is TGTGCCAGCAGCCAGGACAGGGCCGGCGAGCAGTACTTC.

This clonotype was observed a few times. The rearrangement uses TRBV7-2 and TRBJ2-1, with TRBD2 matching 14 bases. CDR3 size: 15 residues. Germline trimming cut 5 bases from V and 8 bases from J; bases unmatched to any gene: 5. Germline V lookup: CDR1 SGHTA, CDR2 FQGNSA. CDR3 amino acids: CASSLTSGGAHEQFF. Here the CDR3 DNA reads TGTGCCAGCAGCCTGACTAGCGGGGGGGCTCATGAGCAGTTCTTC.

The genes are TRBV6-1 and TRBJ1-1, with D hard to call. The CDR3 runs to 12 residues. Looked up from germline, CDR1 is MNHNS and CDR2 is SASEGT. V was cut by 5 bases and J by 7 bases, with 11 bases left in between. The CDR3 sequence is CASSPTFLEAFF. CDR3 nucleotide sequence: TGTGCCAGCAGTCCCACGTTTCTTGAAGCTTTCTTT.

This clonotype was counted ten times or more. This chain joins TRBV24-1 and TRBJ2-5; D might be TRBD1 or TRBD2, each matching 5 bases. CDR3 length: 16 residues. Germline loops: CDR1 KGHDR, CDR2 SFDVKD. V was shortened by 0 bases and J by 4 bases, with 14 bases between the two germline ends. CDR3 in DNA: TGTGCCACCAGTGATTTGCAAGGGACCCTGGGAGAGACCCAGTACTTC. Residues: CATSDLQGTLGETQYF.

This clonotype was seen a few times. This chain joins TRBV6-2 or TRBV6-3 and TRBJ1-2; tentatively, D is TRBD1 (5 bases). Germline V gene data show CDR1 as MNHEY and CDR2 as SVGEGT. This CDR3 is built from 13 residues. The germline V and J ends were trimmed by 6 bases and 6 bases, with 14 bases remaining between them. The CDR3 nucleotides are TGTGCCAGCAGCCAGGGCCGCCTCAATGGCTACACCTTC. As protein: CASSQGRLNGYTF.